Listed here are 21 T cell receptor beta chains from one sample, sequenced in a study of shared clonotypes between healthy human individuals. The protocol was immunoSEQ multiplex PCR, while the TCRdb copy is restricted to in-frame clones and leaves out a portion. The sample has 1.4 million or so clones, about 98.5% seen once. Sequencing was done on a sample of naive CD4+ T cells sorted from blood. The sample's subset: CD45RA+ positively selected. The origin of the receptors is a man aged 25-40 years in good health.

The chain joins TRBV4-3 to TRBJ1-2; D perhaps matches TRBD1 (5 bases). V was trimmed by 4 bases and J by 5 bases, leaving 26 bases between them. The CDR3 covers 18 residues. The germline V gene encodes CDR1 LGHNA and CDR2 YSLEER. The CDR3, as DNA: TGCGCCAGCAGCCCCGGAATGGGGGAGCTCACGGAGGGTTATGGCTACACCTTC. This translates into CASSPGMGELTEGYGYTF.

The chain uses TRBV7-8 and TRBJ1-1; the D is unclear. V was pared by 2 bases and J by 8 bases, with 9 bases between. Germline V gene data show CDR1 as SGHVS and CDR2 as FQNEAQ. CDR3 size: 12 residues. CDR3 coding DNA: TGTGCCAGCAGCTTACAGCCAGGCGAAGCTTTCTTT. This codes for CASSLQPGEAFF.

The V and J genes are TRBV9 and TRBJ2-7; D is perhaps TRBD1 or TRBD2 (6 bases each). This CDR3 spans 13 amino acids. The germline V gene has CDR1 SGDLS and CDR2 YYNGEE. Trimming took 3 bases from V and 3 from J, leaving 10 bases between them. The CDR3 here is CASSEGGSYEQYF. The CDR3 DNA follows: TGTGCCAGCAGCGAGGGGGGCAGCTACGAGCAGTACTTC.

This chain uses TRBV9 with TRBJ2-3, with TRBD2 matching over 10 bases. V was clipped by 4 bases and J by 3 bases; unmatched bases: 2. There are 14 residues in the CDR3. Germline V gene data show CDR1 as SGDLS and CDR2 as YYNGEE. The CDR3 reads CASSSSGRTDTQYF. In nucleotides, the CDR3 is TGTGCCAGCAGCTCTAGCGGGAGAACAGATACGCAGTATTTT.

The V gene is TRBV5-5, the J gene TRBJ2-7; D possibly uses TRBD1 or TRBD2 (6 bases each). The CDR3 extends over 15 amino acids. The germline V gene encodes CDR1 SGHKS and CDR2 YYEKEE (reference sequence). V was cut by 1 base and J by 0 bases, with 11 bases left in between. The CDR3 loop reads CASSLYGGLSYEQYF. CDR3 DNA: TGTGCCAGCAGCTTGTATGGGGGGCTCTCCTACGAGCAGTACTTC.

The CDR3 sequence: CASSSNAGTGWTGELFF. The CDR3, as DNA: TGTGCCAGCAGCTCCAACGCCGGGACAGGTTGGACCGGGGAGCTGTTTTTT. This rearrangement joins TRBV11-2 to TRBJ2-2, with 8 bases that match TRBD1. Germline V gene data show CDR1 as SGHAT and CDR2 as FQNNGV. The CDR3 has 17 residues. Trimming at V came to 4 bases and at J to 5 bases, leaving 12 bases not matched to a gene.

This sequence joins TRBV2 and TRBJ2-7; TRBD2 agrees at 7 bases. V dropped 4 bases and J dropped 0; count of bases not matched to a gene: 15. Germline V gene lookup returns CDR1 SNHLY and CDR2 FYNNEI. The CDR3 loop spans 18 amino acids. CDR3 DNA: TGTGCCAGCAGTGGGGGTCGGGTGGGAGTAGCGGGCTCCTACGAGCAGTACTTC. This gives the protein CASSGGRVGVAGSYEQYF.

The J gene is TRBJ2-5, the V gene TRBV6-5, with 7 positions matching TRBD2. V gave up 0 bases and J gave up 1 base; unmatched junction bases: 5. The CDR3 is 16 amino acids. In germline, CDR1 is MNHEY, CDR2 SVGAGI. CDR3 region: CASSYSSLAVQETQYF. CDR3 DNA sequence: TGTGCCAGCAGTTACTCCTCCCTAGCGGTCCAAGAGACCCAGTACTTC.

This sequence joins TRBV11-2 and TRBJ2-6, with D uncertain. The germline V gene has CDR1 SGHAT and CDR2 FQNNGV. The V end was cut by 5 bases, the J end by 14 bases, with 10 bases between. This CDR3 region has 11 residues. The CDR3 bases are TGTGCCAGCAGCAGCTTCAAGCTCCTGACTTTC. Its protein product is CASSSFKLLTF.

The chain joins TRBV30 to TRBJ2-3, with 11 bases identical to TRBD2. The CDR3 runs to 15 residues. Germline assignment: CDR1 GTSNPN and CDR2 SVGIG (reference sequence). The trim removed 2 bases at V and 5 bases at J, leaving 6 bases unmatched. DNA for the CDR3: TGTGCCTGGAGTTTCCTAGCGGGAGGATTAGATACGCAGTATTTT. Amino acid sequence: CAWSFLAGGLDTQYF. Combining the CDR3 with reference TRBV30 and TRBJ2-3 gives the whole variable domain SQTIHQWPATLVQPVGSPLSLECTVEGTSNPNLYWYRQAAGRGLQLLFYSVGIGQISSEVPQNLSASRPQDRQFILSSKKLLLSDSGFYLCAWSFLAGGLDTQYFGPGTRLTVL.

The gene calls are TRBV9 and TRBJ2-3, with D maybe TRBD1 (5 bases). Germline assignment: CDR1 SGDLS and CDR2 YYNGEE. The germline V and J ends were trimmed by 3 bases and 5 bases, with 10 bases remaining between them. The CDR3 contains 13 residues. The CDR3 reads CASSGGAQDTQYF. Written as DNA, the CDR3 is TGTGCCAGCAGCGGGGGCGCGCAAGATACGCAGTATTTT. Full variable domain (outside the CDR3, taken from reference TRBV9 and TRBJ2-3): DSGVTQTPKHLITATGQRVTLRCSPRSGDLSVYWYQQSLDQGLQFLIQYYNGEERAKGNILERFSAQQFPDLHSELNLSSLELGDSALYFCASSGGAQDTQYFGPGTRLTVL.

This chain links TRBV19 with TRBJ1-5; 9 bases match TRBD1. The CDR3 covers 18 residues. V gave up 5 bases and J gave up 1 base; unmatched junction bases: 12. The germline CDR1 and CDR2 sequences are LNHDA and SQIVND (reference sequence). The CDR3 is CASSVPTGGGRSNQPQHF. The CDR3 bases are TGTGCCAGTAGTGTCCCTACAGGGGGCGGGAGAAGCAATCAGCCCCAGCATTTT.

V gene TRBV4-1 combines with J gene TRBJ1-2, with TRBD1 matching 7 bases. The CDR3 sequence is 16 residues long. Germline assignment: CDR1 MGHRA and CDR2 YSYEKL. J was trimmed by 1 base and V by 6 bases; bases with no gene match: 11. The DNA for the CDR3 is TGCGCCAGCAGTACCCGAGTTACAGGGGTTAACTATGGCTACACCTTC. Protein product: CASSTRVTGVNYGYTF.

The chain links TRBV25-1 to TRBJ1-2; D gene uncertain. This CDR3 has 13 residues. V dropped 0 bases and J dropped 5 bases, with 7 bases sitting between them. Looked up from germline, CDR1 is MGHDK and CDR2 is SYGVNS. The CDR3 protein is CASSEYRNYGYTF. The CDR3 nucleotides read TGTGCCAGCAGTGAATACCGCAATTATGGCTACACCTTC.

The gene calls are TRBV2 and TRBJ1-1, with 10 bases identical to TRBD1. The CDR3 loop spans 15 amino acids. V shed 7 bases, J shed 4 bases, and the junction held 9 bases outside the gene matches. Germline V gene lookup returns CDR1 SNHLY and CDR2 FYNNEI. As DNA, the CDR3 is TGTGCCAGCATCCCGACAGGGGGCGCCGGCACTGAAGCTTTCTTT. This codes for CASIPTGGAGTEAFF. Filled out from reference TRBV2 and TRBJ1-1, the complete variable domain reads EPEVTQTPSHQVTQMGQEVILRCVPISNHLYFYWYRQILGQKVEFLVSFYNNEISEKSEIFDDQFSVERPDGSNFTLKIRSTKLEDSAMYFCASIPTGGAGTEAFFGQGTRLTVV.

V and J are TRBV7-6 and TRBJ2-7; perhaps TRBD2 as D (6 bases). Trimming left V 3 bases short and J 2 bases short, with 14 bases between. The CDR3 extends over 15 amino acids. CDR1 is SGHVS, CDR2 FNYEAQ, per germline. The CDR3 DNA follows: TGTGCCAGCAGCTTCACCCCGGGACTCGCCTACGAGCAGTACTTC. It translates to CASSFTPGLAYEQYF.

The rearrangement uses TRBV5-1 and TRBJ2-3, with D perhaps being TRBD1 or TRBD2 (5 bases each). CDR3 length: 19 amino acids. The ends were cut back, 4 bases at V and 2 bases at J, with 26 bases in the middle. Germline-derived CDR1 and CDR2 are SGHRS and YFSETQ. CDR3 bases: TGCGCCAGCAGCACACCCGGGACGTCAAATCAAGCTGACACAGATACGCAGTATTTT. Encoded protein: CASSTPGTSNQADTDTQYF. The full variable domain, with the rest looked up from reference TRBV5-1 and TRBJ2-3, is KAGVTQTPRYLIKTRGQQVTLSCSPISGHRSVSWYQQTPGQGLQFLFEYFSETQRNKGNFPGRFSGRQFSNSRSEMNVSTLELGDSALYLCASSTPGTSNQADTDTQYFGPGTRLTVL.

Concerning this clone: The same CDR3 can be traced to other DNA sequences in this sample. The chain has TRBV7-9 and TRBJ1-3; D not certain. Germline V gene sequence: CDR1 SEHNR, CDR2 FQNEAQ (reference sequence). This CDR3 is 14 amino acids long. Trimming stripped 0 bases from V and 2 bases from J, with 5 bases between. CDR3 protein: CASSLAGTGNTIYF. In DNA form, the CDR3 reads TGTGCCAGCAGCTTAGCAGGGACTGGAAACACCATATATTTT.

The chain links TRBV5-4 to TRBJ2-7, with D perhaps matching TRBD1 (6 bases). Trimming stripped 4 bases from V and 3 bases from J, with 17 bases between. This CDR3 contains 15 residues. Germline lookup yields CDR1 SGHNT and CDR2 YYREEE (reference sequence). CDR3 nucleotides: TGTGCCAGCAGCGGATTGCAGGGGATGAGCTACGAGCAGTACTTC. Amino acids: CASSGLQGMSYEQYF. Filled out from reference TRBV5-4 and TRBJ2-7, the complete variable domain reads ETGVTQSPTHLIKTRGQQVTLRCSSQSGHNTVSWYQQALGQGPQFIFQYYREEENGRGNFPPRFSGLQFPNYSSELNVNALELDDSALYLCASSGLQGMSYEQYFGPGTRLTVT.

This chain joins TRBV7-9 and TRBJ2-1, with D hard to call. V was shortened by 3 bases and J by 1 base, with 16 bases between the two germline ends. Germline CDR1 SEHNR, CDR2 FQNEAQ (reference sequence). The CDR3 extends over 17 amino acids. The CDR3 nucleotides read TGTGCCAGCAGCTTTCCCCTACTGCTCCCTTCCTACAATGAGCAGTTCTTC. It yields the protein CASSFPLLLPSYNEQFF.

The chain couples TRBV27 to TRBJ1-2; 9 positions match TRBD1. Germline CDR1 and CDR2: MNHEY and SMNVEV (reference sequence). The trim removed 8 bases at V and 7 bases at J, leaving 2 bases unmatched. The CDR3 has 11 amino acids. The CDR3 nucleotides read TGTGCCAGCGGGACAGGGTCTGGCTACACCTTC. Translating gives CASGTGSGYTF.